What follows is one T cell receptor (beta chain) and its context. Its target is unknown. Germline V lookup: CDR1 SNHLY, CDR2 FYNNEI. This CDR3 contains 14 residues. V shed 1 base and J shed 2 bases, with 6 bases lying between them. Use of 60 Vbeta and 13 Jbeta primers characterized the PCR. The table came from immunoSEQ multiplex PCR; TCRdb's copy has only in-frame clones and leaves some out. The data include roughly 80,000 clones; the top ten clones carry approximately 0.63%. The data were taken from a study of cytomegalovirus exposure and HLA in healthy donors. The wider study: Around 81% of roughly 430 genotyped donors fell in the Caucasian-associated ancestry cluster.

The study's findings and limits: Reportedly, HLA-A and HLA-B alleles of most subjects were accurately predicted from TCR beta. Later on, analysis showed that most CMV-associated TCR beta chains appeared to be HLA-restricted. Most TCRs appeared rarely, but some public TCRs recurred in many donors.

The receptor was derived from a man aged 50-60 years in good health and CMV-seronegative. The sequencing sample was made of PBMCs. The gene calls are TRBV2 and TRBJ1-5, with D perhaps TRBD1 (5 bases). CDR3 bases: TGTGCCAGCAGTGAAGAACAGGGCAATCAGCCCCAGCATTTT. Encoded protein: CASSEEQGNQPQHF.